The rows below give T cell receptor beta chains drawn from one sample of a study of blood T cell repertoires in COVID-19. Sequencing was performed with immunoSEQ multiplex PCR; in TCRdb, only in-frame clones are kept and a portion is missing. Of 150,000 to 200,000 clones in the sample, over 80% were seen once. The specimen sequenced was peripheral blood. Receptors originate from a man aged 30-40 years with COVID-19, enrolled during active disease. CDR3s include the opening cysteine and the closing phenylalanine or tryptophan. A D gene is named only where the DNA matches it firmly.

D	V	J	CDR3
-	TRBV2	TRBJ2-3	CASTKLTGADTQYF
TRBD1	TRBV7-9	TRBJ1-1	CASSFTGGGRTEAFF
-	TRBV4-3	TRBJ1-1	CASSSTGDTEAFF
-	TRBV5-1	TRBJ1-2	CASRSGIGYGYTF
-	TRBV6-5	TRBJ1-2	CASRGRNYGYTF
-	TRBV19	TRBJ1-3	CASKQDLSGNTIYF
-	TRBV2	TRBJ2-1	CASKSGAYNEQFF
-	TRBV7-2	TRBJ1-3	CASSPGQGNTIYF
-	TRBV2	TRBJ1-6	CASSEGLFTGDNSPLHF
-	TRBV18	TRBJ2-3	CASSPPSADTQYF
-	TRBV11-2	TRBJ2-3	CASSFTLGTDTQYF
-	TRBV29-1	TRBJ2-1	CSESSYNEQFF
TRBD1	TRBV5-1	TRBJ1-2	CASSYRTGDGYTF
-	TRBV19	TRBJ2-7	CASSTDRSGAYEQYF
TRBD2	TRBV29-1	TRBJ2-1	CSVDSGRGKGDEQFF
TRBD1	TRBV12-3/TRBV12-4	TRBJ1-4	CASSRDREGKLFF
TRBD2	TRBV3-1/TRBV3-2	TRBJ2-7	CASSQDRFVGAGGPGLYEQYF
-	TRBV7-2	TRBJ1-2	CASRGTDGYTF
TRBD1	TRBV5-4	TRBJ1-2	CASSRGQGEYGYTF
-	TRBV30	TRBJ1-2	CAWDGQFPTSGYTF
-	TRBV25-1	TRBJ1-1	CASSELDNMNTEAFF
-	TRBV5-6	TRBJ2-1	CASSADDGASAEQFF
-	TRBV5-6	TRBJ2-7	CASSLGSYPHEQYF
-	TRBV11-3	TRBJ2-1	CASSLGQSTYNEQFF
-	TRBV12-5	TRBJ1-2	CASGLVGAFGYTF
-	TRBV5-1	TRBJ2-7	CASSLGSFYEQYF
-	TRBV20-1	TRBJ2-1	CSAKDLEQFF
-	TRBV27	TRBJ2-7	CASSPRGPSYEQYF
-	TRBV5-1	TRBJ1-4	CASSLEGNEKLFF
-	TRBV9	TRBJ1-1	CASSVGVETEAFF
TRBD1	TRBV13	TRBJ2-5	CASSYGQGAIETQYF
-	TRBV19	TRBJ1-3	CASSMRTARNTIYF
-	TRBV6-5	TRBJ1-2	CASSHAGQPNYGYTF
TRBD1	TRBV7-3	TRBJ2-7	CASSSDRGPHYEQYF
TRBD1	TRBV7-9	TRBJ2-1	CASSLARDSANYNEQFF
TRBD1	TRBV18	TRBJ2-7	CASSPSQGALYEQYF
-	TRBV10-3	TRBJ2-1	CAITSPDNEQFF
TRBD1	TRBV5-6	TRBJ2-2	CASSDRTGAGELFF